The table lists the clone carrying this T cell receptor (beta chain) with a few counts. Its antigen is currently unknown. The V end was cut by 1 base, the J end by 5 bases, with 6 bases between. The V gene's germline CDR1 is SGHTS and CDR2 YDEGEE. This CDR3 contains 12 residues. This record comes from a study of T cell responses to AZD1222 COVID-19 vaccine. General study points: Vaccine-associated CD4 TCRs ranged over spike, dominating at 160-218 and 743-854. There were mostly white British donors and more females than males, and clonal diversity was possibly underestimated. Repertoires were sampled only after the peak T cell response. Among those given AZD1222, only five or six were seropositive at baseline.

Assay used: immunoSEQ multiplex PCR; TCRdb lists only in-frame clones, some missing. The sample lists over 150,000 clones, 92% seen once, with 4.4% in the top ten. This sequence originates from an adult in good health. Sample: peripheral blood, taken on day 0 of MenACWY control vaccination. The gene calls are TRBV5-8 and TRBJ1-1; no definite D call. The DNA for the CDR3 is TGTGCCAGCAGCTTGATCAGGACTGAAGCTTTCTTT. This codes for CASSLIRTEAFF.